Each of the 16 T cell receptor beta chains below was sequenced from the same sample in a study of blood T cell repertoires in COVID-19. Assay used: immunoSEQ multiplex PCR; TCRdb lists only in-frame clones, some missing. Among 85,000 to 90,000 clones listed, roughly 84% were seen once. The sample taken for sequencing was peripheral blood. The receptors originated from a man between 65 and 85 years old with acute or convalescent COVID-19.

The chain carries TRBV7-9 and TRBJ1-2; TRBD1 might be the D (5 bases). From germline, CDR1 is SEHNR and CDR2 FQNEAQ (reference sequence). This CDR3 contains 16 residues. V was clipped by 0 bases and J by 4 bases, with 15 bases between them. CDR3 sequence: CASSLAGAGEVYGYTF. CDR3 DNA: TGTGCCAGCAGCTTAGCAGGGGCCGGTGAGGTCTATGGCTACACCTTC.

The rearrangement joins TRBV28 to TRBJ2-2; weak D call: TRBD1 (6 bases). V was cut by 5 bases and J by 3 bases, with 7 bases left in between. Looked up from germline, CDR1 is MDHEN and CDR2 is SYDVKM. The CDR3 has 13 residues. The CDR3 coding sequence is TGTGCCAGCAGTAGGACAGACACCGGGGAGCTGTTTTTT. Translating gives CASSRTDTGELFF.

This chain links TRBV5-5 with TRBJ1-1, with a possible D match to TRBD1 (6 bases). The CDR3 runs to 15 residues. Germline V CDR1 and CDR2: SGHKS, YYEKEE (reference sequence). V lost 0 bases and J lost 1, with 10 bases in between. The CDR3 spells CASSLVLGQNTEAFF. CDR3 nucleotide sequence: TGTGCCAGCAGCTTGGTGTTGGGACAGAACACTGAAGCTTTCTTT.

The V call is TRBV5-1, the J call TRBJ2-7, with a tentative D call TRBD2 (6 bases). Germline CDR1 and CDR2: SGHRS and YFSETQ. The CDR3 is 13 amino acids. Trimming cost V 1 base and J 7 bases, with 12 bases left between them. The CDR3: CASSLYSGREQYF. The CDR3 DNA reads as TGCGCCAGCAGCTTGTATAGCGGCAGGGAGCAGTACTTC.

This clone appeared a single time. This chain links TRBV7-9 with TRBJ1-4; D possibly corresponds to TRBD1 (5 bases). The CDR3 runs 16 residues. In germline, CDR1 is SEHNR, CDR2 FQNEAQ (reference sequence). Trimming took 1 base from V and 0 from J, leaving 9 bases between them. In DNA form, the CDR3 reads TGTGCCAGCAGCTTAGGTACAGGAGCAACTAATGAAAAACTGTTTTTT. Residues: CASSLGTGATNEKLFF.

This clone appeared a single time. CDR3 sequence (DNA): TGTGCCAGCAGCTCGTCGGGGACTCACACCGGGGAGCTGTTTTTT. It yields the protein CASSSSGTHTGELFF. V is TRBV7-3 and J is TRBJ2-2, with D maybe TRBD2 (6 bases). The CDR3 length is 15 residues. CDR1 SGHTA and CDR2 FQGTGA come from the germline V gene. V was cut by 4 bases and J by 3 bases, with 12 bases left in between.

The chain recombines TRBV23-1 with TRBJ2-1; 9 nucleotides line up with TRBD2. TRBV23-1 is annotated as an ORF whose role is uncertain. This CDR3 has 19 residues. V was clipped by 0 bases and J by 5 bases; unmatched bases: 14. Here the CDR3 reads CASSQSSSGGGLDNNEQFF. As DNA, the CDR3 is TGCGCCAGCAGTCAATCCAGTAGCGGGGGCGGACTAGATAACAATGAGCAGTTCTTC.

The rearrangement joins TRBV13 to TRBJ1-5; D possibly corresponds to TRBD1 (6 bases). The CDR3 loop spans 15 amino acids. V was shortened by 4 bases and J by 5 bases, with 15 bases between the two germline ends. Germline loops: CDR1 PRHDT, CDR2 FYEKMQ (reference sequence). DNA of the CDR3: TGTGCCAGCAGCTCATCTCGGGGGGCTTATCAGCCCCAGCATTTT. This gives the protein CASSSSRGAYQPQHF.

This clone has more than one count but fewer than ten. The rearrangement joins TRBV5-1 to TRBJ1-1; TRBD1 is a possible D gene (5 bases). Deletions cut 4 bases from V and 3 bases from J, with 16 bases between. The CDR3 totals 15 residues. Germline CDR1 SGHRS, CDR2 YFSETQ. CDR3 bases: TGCGCCAGCAGCCGAACAGGAAACTTCGACACTGAAGCTTTCTTT. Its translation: CASSRTGNFDTEAFF.

As DNA, the CDR3 is TGTGCCAGCAGTTCCCCGGGACAGGGAACCTACAATGAGCAGTTCTTC. This codes for CASSSPGQGTYNEQFF. The chain uses TRBV28 and TRBJ2-1; 9 nucleotides agree with TRBD1. With 4 bases clipped from V and 2 bases from J, the junction kept 6 bases outside the gene matches. Germline V CDR1 and CDR2: MDHEN, SYDVKM. This CDR3 has 16 amino acids. Full variable domain (remainder filled in from reference TRBV28 and TRBJ2-1): DVKVTQSSRYLVKRTGEKVFLECVQDMDHENMFWYRQDPGLGLRLIYFSYDVKMKEKGDIPEGYSVSREKKERFSLILESASTNQTSMYLCASSSPGQGTYNEQFFGPGTRLTVL.

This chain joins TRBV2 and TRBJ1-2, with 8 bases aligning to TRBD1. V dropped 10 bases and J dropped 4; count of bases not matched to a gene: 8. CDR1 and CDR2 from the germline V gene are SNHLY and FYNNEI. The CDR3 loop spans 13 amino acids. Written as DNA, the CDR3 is TGTGCCAAAAAGGACAGGGTTCGCTATGGCTACACCTTC. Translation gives CAKKDRVRYGYTF.

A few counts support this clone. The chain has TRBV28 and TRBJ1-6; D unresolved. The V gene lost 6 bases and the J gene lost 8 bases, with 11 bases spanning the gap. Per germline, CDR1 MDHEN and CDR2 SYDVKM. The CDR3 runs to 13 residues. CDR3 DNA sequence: TGTGCCAGCAGAGCAGGAAATTATTCACCCCTCCACTTT. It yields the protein CASRAGNYSPLHF.

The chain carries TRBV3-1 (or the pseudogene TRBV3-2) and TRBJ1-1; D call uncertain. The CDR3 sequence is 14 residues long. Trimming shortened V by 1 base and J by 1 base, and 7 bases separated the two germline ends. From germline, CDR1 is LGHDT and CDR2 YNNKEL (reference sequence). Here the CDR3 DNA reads TGTGCCAGCAGCCAAGTATCCGGGAACACTGAAGCTTTCTTT. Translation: CASSQVSGNTEAFF.

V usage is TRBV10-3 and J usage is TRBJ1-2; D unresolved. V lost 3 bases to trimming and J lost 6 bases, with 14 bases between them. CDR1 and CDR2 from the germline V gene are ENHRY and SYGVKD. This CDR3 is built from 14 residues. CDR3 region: CAISEGPGSDGYTF. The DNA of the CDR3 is TGTGCCATCAGTGAAGGTCCCGGGTCGGATGGCTACACCTTC.

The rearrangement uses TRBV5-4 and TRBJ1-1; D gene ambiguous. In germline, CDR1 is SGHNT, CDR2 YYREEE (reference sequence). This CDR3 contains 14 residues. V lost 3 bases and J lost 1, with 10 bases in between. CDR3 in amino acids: CASSWKGANTEAFF. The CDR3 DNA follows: TGTGCCAGCAGCTGGAAGGGAGCGAACACTGAAGCTTTCTTT.

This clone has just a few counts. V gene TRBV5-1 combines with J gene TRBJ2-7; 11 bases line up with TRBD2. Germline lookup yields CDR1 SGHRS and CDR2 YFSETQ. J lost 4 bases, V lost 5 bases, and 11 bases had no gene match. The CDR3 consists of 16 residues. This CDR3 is CASSSHETSGVYEQYF. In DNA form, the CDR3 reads TGCGCCAGCAGTTCGCACGAGACTAGCGGGGTTTACGAGCAGTACTTC.